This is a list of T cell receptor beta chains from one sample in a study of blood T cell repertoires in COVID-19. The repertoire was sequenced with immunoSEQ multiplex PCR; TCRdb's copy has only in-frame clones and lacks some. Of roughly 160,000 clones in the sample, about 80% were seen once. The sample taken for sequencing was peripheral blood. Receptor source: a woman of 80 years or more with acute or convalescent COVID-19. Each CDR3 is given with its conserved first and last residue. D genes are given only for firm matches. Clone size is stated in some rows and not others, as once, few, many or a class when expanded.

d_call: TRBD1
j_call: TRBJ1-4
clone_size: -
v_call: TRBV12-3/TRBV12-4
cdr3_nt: TGTGCCAGCAGCGTGACAGGGTTTGAAAAACTGTTTTTT
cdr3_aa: CASSVTGFEKLFF

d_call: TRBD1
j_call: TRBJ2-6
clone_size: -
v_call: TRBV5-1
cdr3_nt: TGCGCCAGCAGCGGGGGACAGGGAATAACTGGGGCCAACGTCCTGACTTTC
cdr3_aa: CASSGGQGITGANVLTF

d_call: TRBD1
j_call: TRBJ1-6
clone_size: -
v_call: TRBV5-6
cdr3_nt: TGTGCCAGCAGCTTTTGGACAGGGTGGTCCTATAATTCACCCCTCCACTTT
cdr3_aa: CASSFWTGWSYNSPLHF

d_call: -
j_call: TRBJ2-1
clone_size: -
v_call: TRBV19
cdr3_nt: TGTGCCAGTAGTATAGGGGGAGGTATAACGACAAGCTCCTACAATGAGCAGTTCTTC
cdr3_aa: CASSIGGGITTSSYNEQFF

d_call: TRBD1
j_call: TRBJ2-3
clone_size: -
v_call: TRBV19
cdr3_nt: TGTGCCAGTAGAACAGGACAGGGGAGCACAGATACGCAGTATTTT
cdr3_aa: CASRTGQGSTDTQYF

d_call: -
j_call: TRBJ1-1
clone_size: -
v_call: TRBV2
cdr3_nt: TGTGCCAGCAGGGCACAGGGCTCGAGCACTGAAGCTTTCTTT
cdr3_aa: CASRAQGSSTEAFF

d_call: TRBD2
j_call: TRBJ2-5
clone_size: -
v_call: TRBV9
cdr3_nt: TGTGCCAGCAGCGTAGGGGGACTAGCGGGGCTAATGGAGACCCAGTACTTC
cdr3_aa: CASSVGGLAGLMETQYF

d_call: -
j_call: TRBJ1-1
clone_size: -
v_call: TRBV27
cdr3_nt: TGTGCCAGCAGTTTAATTCGGTTTGGGGGCGCGACTGAAGCTTTCTTT
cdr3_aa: CASSLIRFGGATEAFF

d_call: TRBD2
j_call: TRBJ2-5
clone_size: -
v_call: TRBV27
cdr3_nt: TGTGCCAGCAGTAGGAGGACTAGCCAAGAGACCCAGTACTTC
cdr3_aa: CASSRRTSQETQYF

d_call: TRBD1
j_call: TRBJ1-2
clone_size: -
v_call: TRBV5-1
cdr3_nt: TGCGCCAGCAGCTCCGACAGGGCGAACTATGGCTACACCTTC
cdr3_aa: CASSSDRANYGYTF

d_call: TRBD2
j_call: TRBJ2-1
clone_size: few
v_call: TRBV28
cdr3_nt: TGTGCCAGCCGCCACCCCGGGACTAGCGGGTCGCACTCCTACAATGAGCAGTTCTTC
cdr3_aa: CASRHPGTSGSHSYNEQFF

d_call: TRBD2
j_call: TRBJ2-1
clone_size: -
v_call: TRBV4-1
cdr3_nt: TGCGCCAGCAGCCCAGGACTAGCGGGCGTTTCGGGTGAGCAGTTCTTC
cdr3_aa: CASSPGLAGVSGEQFF

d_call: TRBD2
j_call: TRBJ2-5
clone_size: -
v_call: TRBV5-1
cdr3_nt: TGCGCCAGCAGCCGTCGTGGGGGGGAACAAGAGACCCAGTACTTC
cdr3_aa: CASSRRGGEQETQYF

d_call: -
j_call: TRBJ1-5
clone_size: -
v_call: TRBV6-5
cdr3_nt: TGTGCCAGCAGATCAGATGATGATCAGCCCCAGCATTTT
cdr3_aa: CASRSDDDQPQHF

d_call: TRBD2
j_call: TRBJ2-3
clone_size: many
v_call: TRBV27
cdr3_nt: TGTGCCAGCAGTTTATACCGGCTAGCGGGAGTCGCAGATACGCAGTATTTT
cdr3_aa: CASSLYRLAGVADTQYF

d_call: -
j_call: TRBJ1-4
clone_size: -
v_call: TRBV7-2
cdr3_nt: TGTGCCAGCACTGCCGAGGCAGGGGTGGAAAAACTGTTTTTT
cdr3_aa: CASTAEAGVEKLFF

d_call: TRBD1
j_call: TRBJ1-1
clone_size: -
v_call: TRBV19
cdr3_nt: TGTGCCAGTAGTCAGGGGAGGACAGGGGAAGCTTTCTTT
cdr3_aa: CASSQGRTGEAFF

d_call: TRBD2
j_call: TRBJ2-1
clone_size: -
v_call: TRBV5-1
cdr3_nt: TGCGCCAGCGTCCCACTAGCGGGGGGGCCAAATGAGCAGTTCTTC
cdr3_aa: CASVPLAGGPNEQFF

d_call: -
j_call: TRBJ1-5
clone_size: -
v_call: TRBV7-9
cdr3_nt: TGTGCCAGCAGCTTAGGCGGGAATGGCAATCAGCCCCAGCATTTT
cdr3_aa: CASSLGGNGNQPQHF

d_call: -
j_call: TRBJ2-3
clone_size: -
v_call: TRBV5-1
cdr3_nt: TGCGCCAGCAGCTTGTGGGGGCCCCTCACAGGCCAGGGAACTGCGGGCAGCACAGATACGCAGTATTTT
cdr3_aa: CASSLWGPLTGQGTAGSTDTQYF

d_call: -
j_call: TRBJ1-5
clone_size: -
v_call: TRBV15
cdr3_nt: TGTGCCACCAGCAGCCAGGGGTCGCGAGATCAGCCCCAGCATTTT
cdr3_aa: CATSSQGSRDQPQHF

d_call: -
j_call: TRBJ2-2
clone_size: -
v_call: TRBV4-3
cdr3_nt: TGCGCCAGCAGCCACGCGGGCGGCACCGGGGAGCTGTTTTTT
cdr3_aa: CASSHAGGTGELFF

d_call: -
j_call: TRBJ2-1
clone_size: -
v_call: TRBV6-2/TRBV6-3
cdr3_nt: TGTGCCAGCAGTTATTTGGGGGGAAGGCGGGGTGAGCAGTTCTTC
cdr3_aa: CASSYLGGRRGEQFF

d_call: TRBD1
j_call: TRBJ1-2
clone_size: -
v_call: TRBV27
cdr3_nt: TGTGCCAGCGGTTCAATCTCAGGGGGCGGCTACACCTTC
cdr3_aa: CASGSISGGGYTF

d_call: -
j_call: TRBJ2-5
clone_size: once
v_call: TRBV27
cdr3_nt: TGTGCCGTCGGTGGCGGACAAGAGACCCAGTACTTC
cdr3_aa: CAVGGGQETQYF

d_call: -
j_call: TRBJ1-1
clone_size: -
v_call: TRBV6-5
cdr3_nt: TGTGCCAGCAGTTACTCGAGGCAGGGAGGGACTGAAGCTTTCTTT
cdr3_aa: CASSYSRQGGTEAFF

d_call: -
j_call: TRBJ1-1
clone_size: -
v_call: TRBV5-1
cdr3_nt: TGCGCCAGCCAAGGGGGATTTAACACTGAAGCTTTCTTT
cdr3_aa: CASQGGFNTEAFF

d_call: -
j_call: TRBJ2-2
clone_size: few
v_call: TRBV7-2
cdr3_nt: TGTGCCAGCACCGTGGACCGGAGGGACACCGGGGAGCTGTTTTTT
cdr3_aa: CASTVDRRDTGELFF

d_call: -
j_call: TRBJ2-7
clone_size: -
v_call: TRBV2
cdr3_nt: TGTGCCAGCAGTGAGCCCCTAGCGCTAGCGGAGCAGTACTTC
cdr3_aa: CASSEPLALAEQYF

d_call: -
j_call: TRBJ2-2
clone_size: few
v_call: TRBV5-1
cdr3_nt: TGCGCCAGCAGCTCCGTAGTGGCGAACACCGGGGAGCTGTTTTTT
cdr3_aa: CASSSVVANTGELFF

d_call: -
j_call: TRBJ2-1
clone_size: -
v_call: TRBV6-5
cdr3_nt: TGTGCCAGCAGTTACGTACAGGTATCCTACAATGAGCAGTTCTTC
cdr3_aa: CASSYVQVSYNEQFF

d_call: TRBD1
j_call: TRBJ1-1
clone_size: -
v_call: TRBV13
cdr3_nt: TGTGCCAGCAGCTTAGGGAGGACCGGGACAGCCACTGAAGCTTTCTTT
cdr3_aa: CASSLGRTGTATEAFF

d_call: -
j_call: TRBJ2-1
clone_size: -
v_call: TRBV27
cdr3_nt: TGTGCCAGCGCGAAATGGGGCAGTCAATACAATGAGCAGTTCTTC
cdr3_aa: CASAKWGSQYNEQFF

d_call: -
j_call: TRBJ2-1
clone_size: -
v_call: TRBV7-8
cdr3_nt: TGTGCCAGCAGCTTAGACCGTCGCAGCTACAATGAGCAGTTCTTC
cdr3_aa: CASSLDRRSYNEQFF

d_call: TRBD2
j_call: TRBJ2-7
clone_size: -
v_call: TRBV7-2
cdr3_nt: TGTGCCAGCAGCTGGACTAGCGGGGCGACCTACGAGCAGTACTTC
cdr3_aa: CASSWTSGATYEQYF

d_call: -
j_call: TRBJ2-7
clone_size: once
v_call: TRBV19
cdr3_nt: TGTGCCAGTAGTATTAGGGAGGACAGGACCTACGAGCAGTACTTC
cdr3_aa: CASSIREDRTYEQYF

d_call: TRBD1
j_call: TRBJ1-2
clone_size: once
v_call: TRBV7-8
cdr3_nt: TGTGCCAGCAGTCCGGGACAGAGCCTCTATGGCTACACCTTC
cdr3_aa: CASSPGQSLYGYTF

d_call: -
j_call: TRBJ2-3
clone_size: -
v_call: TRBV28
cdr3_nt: TGTGCCAGCAGTGGAGCTAGCACAGATACGCAGTATTTT
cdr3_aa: CASSGASTDTQYF

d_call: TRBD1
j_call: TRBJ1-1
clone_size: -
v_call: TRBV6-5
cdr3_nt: TGTGCCAGCAGTAGGACAGGGGGCCAGGGTGTTGAAGCTTTCTTT
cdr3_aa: CASSRTGGQGVEAFF

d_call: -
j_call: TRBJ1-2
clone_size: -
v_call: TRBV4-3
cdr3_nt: TGCGCCAGCAGCCAAACACCGGCGGACACTAACTATGGCTACACCTTC
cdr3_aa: CASSQTPADTNYGYTF

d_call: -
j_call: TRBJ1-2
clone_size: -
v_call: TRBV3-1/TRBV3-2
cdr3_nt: TGTGCCAGCAGCCAGCGGGGGGACTATGGCTACACCTTC
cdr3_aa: CASSQRGDYGYTF

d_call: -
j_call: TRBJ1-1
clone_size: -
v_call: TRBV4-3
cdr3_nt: TGCGCCAGCAGCCAAGATTTCGGGGGGAACACTGAAGCTTTCTTT
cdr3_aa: CASSQDFGGNTEAFF